Listed here are 21 T cell receptor beta chains from one sample, sequenced in a study of control samples from healthy donors and cancer patients. The assay was immunoSEQ multiplex PCR, and TCRdb's table has in-frame clones only and misses some. The sample comprises about 110,000 clones, approximately 82% of which are singletons, and 5% to 8.5% rests with the top ten. Sequencing was carried out using blood. The receptors originated from a man in his late teens or twenties in good health.

This rearrangement joins TRBV9 to TRBJ1-2, with D possibly matching TRBD1 (6 bases). Trimming pared 3 bases from V and 8 bases from J, leaving 17 bases between. The CDR3 extends over 14 amino acids. Per germline, CDR1 SGDLS and CDR2 YYNGEE. The CDR3 DNA reads TGTGCCAGCAGCGCACCAGGGGAGTCGGGGGGCTACACCTTC. Translated, it gives CASSAPGESGGYTF.

This clone was observed a handful of times. The V and J genes are TRBV7-9 and TRBJ1-2; 7 bases fit TRBD1. The V segment lost 5 bases and the J segment 5 bases; nucleotides outside the gene matches: 11. The V gene's germline CDR1 is SEHNR and CDR2 FQNEAQ (reference sequence). CDR3 size: 15 residues. CDR3 DNA: TGTGCCAGCAGCGCCCGGGACAGCCCAACATATGGCTACACCTTC. Translation gives CASSARDSPTYGYTF.

This chain connects TRBV24-1 to TRBJ2-3; D gene ambiguous. V was clipped by 4 bases and J by 0 bases, with 4 bases between them. The CDR3 spans 13 residues. Germline-derived CDR1 and CDR2 are KGHDR and SFDVKD. The CDR3 region has the DNA TGTGCCACCAGTGAACTCAGCACAGATACGCAGTATTTT. Amino acid sequence: CATSELSTDTQYF.

The rearrangement joins TRBV5-6 to TRBJ1-3; D is perhaps TRBD1 (5 bases). Germline V gives CDR1 SGHDT, CDR2 YYEEEE. The CDR3 contains 14 residues. V dropped 2 bases and J dropped 0 bases, with 6 bases sitting between them. The CDR3 nucleotides read TGTGCCAGCAGCTTAGGGACCTCTGGAAACACCATATATTTT. Translating it yields CASSLGTSGNTIYF.

This clone turned up a few times. The chain couples TRBV11-2 to TRBJ1-4; D is possibly TRBD1 (6 bases). Per germline, CDR1 SGHAT and CDR2 FQNNGV. CDR3 length equals 14 residues. The V end lost 9 bases, the J end lost 5 bases, and 16 bases lay between the germline ends. CDR3 sequence: CASKKGEGNEKLFF. The CDR3 DNA follows: TGTGCCAGTAAAAAGGGGGAGGGAAATGAAAAACTGTTTTTT.

The chain recombines TRBV19 with TRBJ1-2; D might be TRBD1 (6 bases). CDR3 length equals 14 residues. Trimming removed 5 bases from V and 4 bases from J, with 14 bases in between. In germline, CDR1 is LNHDA, CDR2 SQIVND (reference sequence). The CDR3 sequence is CASSLPGTPYGYTF. In nucleotides, the CDR3 is TGTGCCAGTAGTCTCCCCGGGACACCCTATGGCTACACCTTC.

The chain carries TRBV6-1 and TRBJ1-4, with D unresolved. CDR3 length: 15 residues. The germline V and J ends were trimmed by 2 bases and 3 bases, with 10 bases remaining between them. The V gene's germline CDR1 is MNHNS and CDR2 SASEGT. The CDR3 sequence: CASSEWGGPNEKLFF. In DNA, the CDR3 is TGTGCCAGCAGTGAATGGGGAGGGCCTAATGAAAAACTGTTTTTT.

The chain carries TRBV9 and TRBJ2-7, with a weak D call TRBD1 (7 bases). CDR1 SGDLS and CDR2 YYNGEE come from the germline V gene. The V end was cut by 4 bases, the J end by 2 bases, with 13 bases between. The CDR3 spans 14 residues. The CDR3 loop is CASSQGDFAYEQYF. DNA for the CDR3: TGTGCCAGCAGCCAGGGGGACTTTGCCTACGAGCAGTACTTC.

This clone came up once. V and J are TRBV5-5 and TRBJ2-1; maybe TRBD1 (6 bases). The CDR3 loop spans 15 amino acids. Between the trimmed V and J ends, which lost 1 base and 1 base, there was a span of 9 bases. Germline values: CDR1 SGHKS, CDR2 YYEKEE (reference sequence). CDR3 nucleotides: TGTGCCAGCAGCTTGTGGCAGGGGTCCTACAATGAGCAGTTCTTC. Its protein product is CASSLWQGSYNEQFF.

The V gene is TRBV7-2, the J gene TRBJ1-6; TRBD1 aligns across 7 bases. The J segment lost 8 bases and the V segment lost 2 bases, leaving 6 bases of the junction unmatched. Germline loops: CDR1 SGHTA, CDR2 FQGNSA. The CDR3 has 15 amino acids. CDR3 amino acids: CASSLTGDLHSPLHF. Written as DNA, the CDR3 is TGTGCCAGCAGCTTAACAGGGGATCTCCATTCACCCCTCCACTTT.

The CDR3 sequence: CASSQAGGSVGYTF. As DNA, the CDR3 is TGTGCCAGCAGCCAAGCAGGGGGGTCGGTTGGCTACACCTTC. The V call is TRBV14, the J call TRBJ1-2, with TRBD1 matching over 7 bases. The CDR3 spans 14 residues. Looked up from germline, CDR1 is SGHDN and CDR2 is FVKESK. With 1 base clipped from V and 7 bases from J, the junction kept 6 bases outside the gene matches. Full variable domain (outside the CDR3, taken from reference TRBV14 and TRBJ1-2): EAGVTQFPSHSVIEKGQTVTLRCDPISGHDNLYWYRRVMGKEIKFLLHFVKESKQDESGMPNNRFLAERTGGTYSTLKVQPAELEDSGVYFCASSQAGGSVGYTFGSGTRLTVV.

The chain has TRBV5-6 and TRBJ2-3; perhaps TRBD2 as D (7 bases). The CDR3 runs to 16 residues. Looked up from germline, CDR1 is SGHDT and CDR2 is YYEEEE. The ends were cut back, 2 bases at V and 0 bases at J, with 13 bases in the middle. CDR3 nucleotides: TGTGCCAGCAGCTTCGGGGGGCCGATGAGCACAGATACGCAGTATTTT. Encoded protein: CASSFGGPMSTDTQYF.

The chain combines TRBV9 with TRBJ1-2, with 11 bases fitting TRBD1. CDR1 SGDLS and CDR2 YYNGEE come from the germline V gene. The CDR3 length is 15 residues. The junction had 5 bases not matched to a gene; V was cut back by 4 bases and J by 3 bases. In DNA form, the CDR3 reads TGTGCCAGCAGCCCCGGACAGGGGGCCTACTATGGCTACACCTTC. It is translated as CASSPGQGAYYGYTF.

The rearrangement uses TRBV5-4 and TRBJ1-6; perhaps TRBD1 as D (5 bases). V dropped 0 bases and J dropped 12 bases, with 13 bases sitting between them. The CDR3 covers 14 residues. Per the germline V gene, CDR1 is SGHNT and CDR2 is YYREEE (reference sequence). For the CDR3, the DNA is TGTGCCAGCAGCTTGGAAGGGGATAGGAAACCCCTCCACTTT. This translates into CASSLEGDRKPLHF.

This clone has at least ten counts. V usage is TRBV4-2 and J usage is TRBJ1-6; D is ambiguous. The CDR3 is made up of 15 amino acids. In germline, CDR1 is LGHNA, CDR2 YNFKEQ. With 0 bases removed from V and 6 bases from J, the gap between germline ends came to 9 bases. This CDR3 reads CASSQEGVGNSPLHF. Written as DNA, the CDR3 is TGTGCCAGCAGCCAAGAAGGAGTGGGTAATTCACCCCTCCACTTT.

This chain links TRBV20-1 with TRBJ1-4; no clear D gene. The CDR3 has 11 amino acids. V lost 3 bases and J 8 bases, leaving 7 bases between the germline ends. Germline V CDR1 and CDR2: DFQATT, SNEGSKA (reference sequence). The CDR3 nucleotides are TGCAGTGCTAGTTCCGTGGAAAAACTGTTTTTT. Residues: CSASSVEKLFF.

V usage is TRBV7-9 and J usage is TRBJ1-3, with a weak D call TRBD1 (6 bases). CDR3 length: 15 amino acids. The V end lost 4 bases, the J end lost 1 base, and 11 bases lay between the germline ends. Germline CDR1 SEHNR, CDR2 FQNEAQ (reference sequence). CDR3 sequence: CASSYGGPSGNTIYF. DNA for the CDR3: TGTGCCAGCAGCTACGGGGGGCCTTCTGGAAACACCATATATTTT.

This chain links TRBV6-2 or TRBV6-3 with TRBJ2-5; 10 bases are shared with TRBD1. V lost 6 bases, J lost 3 bases, and 10 bases stayed unmatched. This CDR3 comprises 16 residues. In germline, CDR1 is MNHEY, CDR2 SVGEGT. The CDR3: CASSRYWDRGEETQYF. The CDR3, as DNA: TGTGCCAGCAGCCGCTATTGGGACAGGGGAGAAGAGACCCAGTACTTC.

V usage is TRBV11-2 and J usage is TRBJ1-6; 9 bases line up with TRBD1. The CDR3 consists of 16 residues. CDR1 is SGHAT, CDR2 FQNNGV, per germline. V trimming: 5 bases; J trimming: 5 bases; junction bases outside the gene matches: 7. The CDR3 region is CASSPRTGVNNSPLHF. CDR3 nucleotides: TGTGCCAGCAGCCCAAGGACAGGGGTTAATAATTCACCCCTCCACTTT.

The gene calls are TRBV4-2 and TRBJ2-7; the D gene is possibly TRBD2 (6 bases). The CDR3 is 15 residues long. Germline V gene sequence: CDR1 LGHNA, CDR2 YNFKEQ. The germline V and J ends were trimmed by 2 bases and 7 bases, with 18 bases remaining between them. The CDR3 sequence is CASSQLGGSSGEQYF. Here the CDR3 DNA reads TGTGCCAGCAGCCAATTGGGGGGTTCGTCCGGGGAGCAGTACTTC.

The chain has TRBV7-9 and TRBJ2-1, with TRBD2 matching over 10 bases. V lost 5 bases to trimming and J lost 9 bases; unmatched junction nucleotides: 10. The CDR3 is 15 amino acids. Germline V lookup: CDR1 SEHNR, CDR2 FQNEAQ (reference sequence). The CDR3 DNA reads as TGTGCCAGCAGCGGAGTAGCGGGGGGTCATCTTGAGCAGTTCTTC. It specifies CASSGVAGGHLEQFF.